The source of this T cell receptor beta chain is a study of Graves' ophthalmopathy and Graves' hyperthyroidism. Amplification of the TCR beta CDR3 regions used RNA transcripts (as template). HTBI primers served in a first-round RT-PCR, which a second-round multiplex PCR followed. TCRdb itself ran the multiplex PCR reads through MiXCR, one entry per CDR3 protein. Here the sample spans approximately 380,000 distinct CDR3 sequences, roughly 21% being singletons. V shed 7 bases and J shed 5 bases, with 21 bases lying between them. The CDR3 consists of 15 residues. The germline V gene has CDR1 SGHRS and CDR2 YFSETQ. This clonotype was observed at least ten times.

This chain joins TRBV5-1 and TRBJ1-1; the D gene is possibly TRBD1 (5 bases). The sequenced sample was peripheral blood. The receptor was isolated from a woman under 30 with stable Graves' hyperthyroidism. The CDR3 spells CASGTGGRGNTEAFF. The CDR3, as DNA: TGCGCCAGCGGAACCGGGGGGAGAGGAAATACTGAAGCTTTCTTT.